Presented here are 29 T cell receptor beta chains from one specimen sequenced in a study of identical twins. Each CDR3 protein gets one entry after TCRdb re-called the 5' RACE reads with MiXCR. The sample contains 450,000 or so distinct CDR3 sequences, 12% to 15% of which appear only once. This same sample was also taken into another study, of yellow fever vaccine responses in identical twins.

The specimen was CD4+ T cells sorted from blood. Receptors were obtained from a woman aged 18-30 years in good health.

This clonotype was observed a handful of times. The J gene is TRBJ2-2, the V gene TRBV28; D may be TRBD2 (7 bases). The CDR3 extends over 15 amino acids. Germline-derived CDR1 and CDR2 are MDHEN and SYDVKM. Trimming left V 5 bases short and J 1 base short, with 11 bases between. This CDR3 reads CASSAGGQNTGELFF. As DNA, the CDR3 is TGTGCCAGCAGTGCCGGGGGGCAGAACACCGGGGAGCTGTTTTTT.

This clonotype was detected only a few times. V usage is TRBV6-1 and J usage is TRBJ1-4, with 8 bases aligning to TRBD1. V dropped 9 bases and J dropped 2; count of bases not matched to a gene: 5. CDR1 is MNHNS and CDR2 is SASEGT in the germline V gene. The CDR3 is 14 residues long. CDR3 sequence reads: CARGQGATNEKLFF. The CDR3 nucleotides read TGTGCCAGGGGTCAGGGGGCGACTAATGAAAAACTGTTTTTT.

As concerns this clonotype: At one of its ends the junction is not consistent with the germline gene, which may arise from a read error. The chain employs TRBV6-4 and TRBJ2-3; D not resolved. Germline values: CDR1 MRHNA, CDR2 SNTAGT. CDR3 length equals 15 residues. The CDR3 DNA reads as TGTGCCACCAGTCCGACTCGAACATCCACAGATACGCAGTATTTT. Its translation is CATSPTRTSTDTQYF.

The V and J genes are TRBV5-1 and TRBJ2-7, with 8 bases matching TRBD1. The CDR3 has 15 amino acids. In germline, CDR1 is SGHRS, CDR2 YFSETQ. Germline trimming cut 4 bases from V and 2 bases from J; bases unmatched to any gene: 8. The chain's CDR3 is CASSLGQGETYEQYF. In DNA, the CDR3 is TGCGCCAGCAGCCTTGGACAGGGCGAGACCTACGAGCAGTACTTC.

This clonotype has ten or more counts. V usage is TRBV29-1 and J usage is TRBJ2-3, with D perhaps TRBD2 (6 bases). The V end was cut by 1 base, the J end by 0 bases, with 11 bases between. CDR3 size: 15 residues. The germline CDR1 and CDR2 sequences are SQVTM and ANQGSEA. In DNA, the CDR3 is TGCAGCGTTGAAGGAGTGGACTATAGCACAGATACGCAGTATTTT. This translates into CSVEGVDYSTDTQYF.

The V gene is TRBV7-2, the J gene TRBJ2-7; D remains ambiguous. Germline-derived CDR1 and CDR2 are SGHTA and FQGNSA. The CDR3 sequence is 13 residues long. The V end was cut by 2 bases, the J end by 4 bases, with 9 bases between. The CDR3 DNA follows: TGTGCCAGCAGCTTACACAGCTTATACGAGCAGTACTTC. Amino acid sequence: CASSLHSLYEQYF.

This clonotype has just a few counts. V gene TRBV12-3 or TRBV12-4 combines with J gene TRBJ2-7; the match to TRBD1 covers 9 bases. Trimming cost V 6 bases and J 2 bases; bases outside gene matches: 8. This CDR3 has 15 residues. Written as DNA, the CDR3 is TGTGCCAGCAGCCCCGGACAGGGGTTAACCTACGAGCAGTACTTC. Protein sequence: CASSPGQGLTYEQYF.

The chain has TRBV24-1 and TRBJ2-3; 10 nucleotides agree with TRBD1. CDR3 length: 17 amino acids. In germline, CDR1 is KGHDR, CDR2 SFDVKD. The trim removed 1 base at V and 3 bases at J, leaving 6 bases unmatched. The CDR3 DNA follows: TGTGCCACCAGTGATTTCCCCGGGACAGGGGAAACAGATACGCAGTATTTT. The encoded protein is CATSDFPGTGETDTQYF.

This clonotype has just a few counts. The chain has TRBV20-1 and TRBJ2-5; D is ambiguous. Germline-derived CDR1 and CDR2 are DFQATT and SNEGSKA (reference sequence). Trimming stripped 5 bases from V and 3 bases from J, with 4 bases between. The CDR3 has 10 residues. The CDR3 reads CSAVEETQYF. The CDR3 region has the DNA TGCAGTGCTGTTGAAGAGACCCAGTACTTC.

The chain couples TRBV28 to TRBJ2-7; the D is unclear. Trimming shortened V by 2 bases and J by 8 bases, and 10 bases separated the two germline ends. CDR1 is MDHEN, CDR2 SYDVKM, per germline. The CDR3 has 12 residues. The CDR3, as DNA: TGTGCCAGCAGTTTAATGGGGTTACAGCAGTACTTC. Protein: CASSLMGLQQYF.

This chain joins TRBV7-2 and TRBJ2-7, with D unresolved. The CDR3 covers 14 residues. Per the germline V gene, CDR1 is SGHTA and CDR2 is FQGNSA. V gave up 3 bases and J gave up 2 bases, with 11 bases separating them. The chain's CDR3 is CASSFSGLTYEQYF. In DNA, the CDR3 is TGTGCCAGCAGCTTCTCGGGTCTTACCTACGAGCAGTACTTC.

This clonotype appeared a few times. The conserved phenylalanine or tryptophan is not found at the CDR3 terminus, so this likely reflects a read error. No DNA is shown, since the ends of the CDR3 on it are uncertain; the CDR3 is the one TCRdb lists. The V and J genes are TRBV5-6 and TRBJ2-1; the DNA was not used to check the table's D call, TRBD1. The germline V gene has CDR1 SGHDT and CDR2 YYEEEE. The CDR3 is 12 amino acids in total, end residues counted. The CDR3 spells CASSFRTGKADI.

This clonotype came up many times. The chain employs TRBV29-1 and TRBJ2-7; TRBD1 agrees at 10 bases. Germline V CDR1 and CDR2: SQVTM, ANQGSEA. V dropped 6 bases and J dropped 4; count of bases not matched to a gene: 3. The CDR3 has 12 amino acids. CDR3 sequence: CSVRDRGYEQYF. CDR3 DNA sequence: TGCAGCGTCCGGGACAGGGGATACGAGCAGTACTTC.

For the CDR3, the DNA is TGCGCCAGCAGCCAAGAAGCTTACCAGGGCGTCGATAATGAAAAACTGTTTTTT. This codes for CASSQEAYQGVDNEKLFF. This chain links TRBV4-3 with TRBJ1-4; D perhaps matches TRBD1 (5 bases). Looked up from germline, CDR1 is LGHNA and CDR2 is YSLEER. The CDR3 has 18 residues. V was cut by 0 bases and J by 4 bases, with 18 bases left in between.

The gene calls are TRBV4-3 and TRBJ2-2; D is unclear. CDR3 length: 14 amino acids. Germline CDR1 and CDR2: LGHNA and YSLEER. Trimming shortened V by 0 bases and J by 5 bases, and 7 bases separated the two germline ends. The CDR3 is CASSQEPATGELFF. As DNA, the CDR3 is TGCGCCAGCAGCCAAGAACCCGCGACCGGGGAGCTGTTTTTT.

Regarding this clonotype: A junction end diverges from the germline sequence, so it may reflect a read error. V usage is TRBV6-2 or TRBV6-3 and J usage is TRBJ2-6, with D possibly called TRBD1 or TRBD2 (5 bases each). The CDR3 has 15 residues. The germline V gene encodes CDR1 MNHEY and CDR2 SVGEGT. The CDR3 region is CAGRDLSSGANVLTF. The CDR3, as DNA: TGTGCCGGCAGGGACCTCAGCTCTGGGGCCAACGTCCTGACTTTC.

This clonotype was picked up a small number of times. The chain is built from TRBV9 and TRBJ2-1; 7 bases are shared with TRBD1. Per germline, CDR1 SGDLS and CDR2 YYNGEE. The CDR3 runs 15 residues. The V and J ends lost 0 bases and 9 bases, in that order; junction bases with no gene match: 9. CDR3 loop: CASSVVYEGASEQFF. The DNA for the CDR3 is TGTGCCAGCAGCGTAGTATATGAGGGGGCCAGTGAGCAGTTCTTC.

This clonotype turned up a few times. CDR3 protein: CASSTTGGASYEQYF. For the CDR3, the DNA is TGTGCCAGCAGTACTACAGGGGGCGCATCGTACGAGCAGTACTTC. The chain recombines TRBV7-3 with TRBJ2-7, with 9 nucleotides matching TRBD1. CDR3 size: 15 residues. With 6 bases clipped from V and 4 bases from J, the junction kept 10 bases outside the gene matches. Germline loops: CDR1 SGHTA, CDR2 FQGTGA.

In its sample, this clonotype was seen a few times. The rearrangement links TRBV29-1 to TRBJ2-2; D is possibly TRBD1 (8 bases). This CDR3 has 14 residues. V was clipped by 7 bases and J by 4 bases, with 16 bases between them. CDR1 SQVTM and CDR2 ANQGSEA come from the germline V gene. CDR3 sequence reads: CSGEGQDSTGELFF. Here the CDR3 DNA reads TGCAGCGGGGAGGGACAGGACAGCACCGGGGAGCTGTTTTTT.

The rearrangement uses TRBV20-1 and TRBJ2-3, with D possibly TRBD2 on 5 matching bases. Trimming cost V 1 base and J 1 base, with 9 bases left between them. This CDR3 is built from 14 residues. Germline V gene lookup returns CDR1 DFQATT and CDR2 SNEGSKA (reference sequence). The CDR3 coding sequence is TGCAGTGCTAGAGTGGGTAGCGGCACAGATACGCAGTATTTT. Its translation is CSARVGSGTDTQYF.

This clonotype was observed a few times. In DNA, the CDR3 is TGTGCCAGCAGCCCTCAGACAGGGGGCGGACACAATGAGCAGTTCTTC. This codes for CASSPQTGGGHNEQFF. The rearrangement links TRBV5-6 to TRBJ2-1; 10 positions match TRBD1. Germline V gene sequence: CDR1 SGHDT, CDR2 YYEEEE. CDR3 size: 16 residues. With 4 bases clipped from V and 5 bases from J, the junction kept 9 bases outside the gene matches.

V usage is TRBV29-1 and J usage is TRBJ2-7, with TRBD2 matching over 8 bases. In germline, CDR1 is SQVTM, CDR2 ANQGSEA. The CDR3 is 14 amino acids. V lost 6 bases and J lost 4; bases outside the gene matches: 11. CDR3: CSVRPRGEEYEQYF. Written as DNA, the CDR3 is TGCAGCGTCCGCCCGCGGGGGGAAGAATACGAGCAGTACTTC.

This clonotype has just a few counts. The chain uses TRBV12-3 or TRBV12-4 and TRBJ2-5; TRBD2 agrees at 8 bases. The CDR3 is 16 residues long. V was pared by 6 bases and J by 1 base, with 10 bases of the junction left unmatched. The CDR3 DNA reads TGTGCCAGCAGCTATTTTGGTAGCGGGATCCAAGAGACCCAGTACTTC. This translates into CASSYFGSGIQETQYF.

Only a few counts were recorded for this clonotype. V usage is TRBV12-3 or TRBV12-4 and J usage is TRBJ2-1; weak D call: TRBD1 (5 bases). CDR3 length equals 11 residues. Trimming took 6 bases from V and 13 from J, leaving 13 bases between them. The CDR3 coding sequence is TGTGCCAGCAGACAAAAGGGGTCCCAGTTCTTC. Amino acid sequence: CASRQKGSQFF.

This clonotype appeared many times. The rearrangement links TRBV6-5 to TRBJ2-7; TRBD2 might be the D (5 bases). Trimming stripped 0 bases from V and 0 bases from J, with 9 bases between. Per the germline V gene, CDR1 is MNHEY and CDR2 is SVGAGI. The CDR3 loop spans 15 amino acids. The CDR3 DNA reads TGTGCCAGCAGTTACTCCGGGGTGAGCTCCTACGAGCAGTACTTC. Its protein is CASSYSGVSSYEQYF.

J is TRBJ2-4 and V is TRBV20-1; tentatively, D is TRBD1 or TRBD2 (7 bases each). The CDR3 contains 15 residues. CDR1 and CDR2 from the germline V gene are DFQATT and SNEGSKA (reference sequence). Trimming took off 6 bases at V and 3 bases at J, with 18 bases between the two ends. CDR3 amino acids: CSAPQGGLGKNIQYF. In nucleotides, the CDR3 is TGCAGTGCGCCCCAGGGGGGGCTTGGCAAAAACATTCAGTACTTC.

V is TRBV7-2 and J is TRBJ2-1; 9 bases are a match to TRBD2. The V gene's germline CDR1 is SGHTA and CDR2 FQGNSA. CDR3 length equals 15 residues. Trimming took 7 bases from V and 8 from J; bases not matched to a gene: 12. CDR3 sequence reads: CASTPSGTSSDEQFF. The CDR3 DNA reads TGTGCCAGCACCCCATCCGGGACTAGCAGCGATGAGCAGTTCTTC.

This clonotype was observed a handful of times. The rearrangement links TRBV3-1 to TRBJ2-7, with 11 bases fitting TRBD2. This CDR3 region has 15 residues. V lost 1 base and J lost 2; bases outside the gene matches: 1. Germline CDR1 reads LGHDT; CDR2 reads YNNKEL (reference sequence). CDR3 coding DNA: TGTGCCAGCAGCCAAGCTAGCGGGAGGACCTACGAGCAGTACTTC. Translating gives CASSQASGRTYEQYF.

This chain joins TRBV6-2 or TRBV6-3 and TRBJ2-7, with D unresolved. CDR3 length: 16 residues. The V end lost 0 bases, the J end lost 0 bases, and 12 bases lay between the germline ends. Germline V lookup: CDR1 MNHEY, CDR2 SVGEGT. CDR3 in DNA: TGTGCCAGCAGTTACTCGGGCCTAACCCTCTCCTACGAGCAGTACTTC. Translation: CASSYSGLTLSYEQYF.